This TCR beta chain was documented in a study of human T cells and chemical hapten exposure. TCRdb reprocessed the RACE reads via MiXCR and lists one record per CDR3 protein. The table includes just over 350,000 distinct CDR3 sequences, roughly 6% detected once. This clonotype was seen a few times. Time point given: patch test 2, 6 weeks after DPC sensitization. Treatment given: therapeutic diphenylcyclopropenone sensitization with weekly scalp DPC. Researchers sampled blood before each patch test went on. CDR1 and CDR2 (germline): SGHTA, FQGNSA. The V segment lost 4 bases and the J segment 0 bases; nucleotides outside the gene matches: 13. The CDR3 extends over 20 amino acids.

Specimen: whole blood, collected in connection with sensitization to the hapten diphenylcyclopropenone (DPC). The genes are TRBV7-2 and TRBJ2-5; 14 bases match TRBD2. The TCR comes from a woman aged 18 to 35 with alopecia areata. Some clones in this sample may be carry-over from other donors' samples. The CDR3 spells CASSSSRGLAGAWYQETQYF. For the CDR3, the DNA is TGTGCCAGCAGCTCATCCCGGGGACTAGCGGGGGCTTGGTACCAAGAGACCCAGTACTTC.